Presented here are 10 T cell receptor beta chains from one specimen sequenced in a study of cytomegalovirus exposure and HLA in healthy donors. Primers: 60 Vbeta forward and 13 Jbeta reverse. Using immunoSEQ multiplex PCR, the repertoire was profiled, and TCRdb retains in-frame clones only, with some absent. The top ten clones hold 3% to 3.5% of a sample with some 120,000 clones, about 71% of them seen once. Input material: PBMCs. Every receptor here comes from a woman between 50 and 59 years old in good health and CMV-seronegative.

This sequence joins TRBV7-3 and TRBJ2-3, with 9 nucleotides matching TRBD2. Germline loops: CDR1 SGHTA, CDR2 FQGTGA. The CDR3 runs 15 residues. V lost 5 bases to trimming and J lost 2 bases; unmatched junction nucleotides: 5. As DNA, the CDR3 is TGTGCCAGCAGCCCTCTAGCGGGATACACAGATACGCAGTATTTT. Amino acid sequence: CASSPLAGYTDTQYF.

This clone was recorded only once. V usage is TRBV27 and J usage is TRBJ2-2; D might be TRBD2 (5 bases). Germline values: CDR1 MNHEY, CDR2 SMNVEV (reference sequence). The CDR3 has 18 amino acids. The V and J ends lost 4 bases and 4 bases respectively, with 22 bases between them. CDR3 DNA sequence: TGTGCCAGCAGTTCCCCCCCCCTGTGGGGAGTACCCACCGGGGAGCTGTTTTTT. Encoded protein: CASSSPPLWGVPTGELFF.

This clone has more than one count but fewer than ten. The chain carries TRBV5-1 and TRBJ2-3; TRBD1 might be the D (5 bases). Looked up from germline, CDR1 is SGHRS and CDR2 is YFSETQ. Between the trimmed V and J ends, which lost 0 bases and 4 bases, there was a span of 12 bases. The CDR3 is 15 amino acids. CDR3 in amino acids: CASSLDGRAADTQYF. CDR3 coding DNA: TGCGCCAGCAGCTTGGATGGCAGGGCGGCAGATACGCAGTATTTT.

As for this clone: Other DNA variants within this sample encode the same CDR3. The chain couples TRBV30 to TRBJ2-6; tentatively, D is TRBD2 (5 bases). CDR1 is GTSNPN, CDR2 SVGIG, per germline (reference sequence). This CDR3 is built from 16 residues. V was trimmed by 8 bases and J by 3 bases, leaving 20 bases between them. The CDR3 region is CARNIRGESGANVLTF. CDR3 DNA sequence: TGTGCCCGGAATATTCGGGGTGAAAGTGGGGCCAACGTCCTGACTTTC.

Regarding this clone: At one boundary the junction diverges from the germline segment, which might be a read error. The chain has TRBV7-9 and TRBJ2-3, with 8 bases identical to TRBD2. CDR3 length equals 12 residues. Germline loops: CDR1 SEHNR, CDR2 FQNEAQ (reference sequence). CDR3 amino acids: CSSSLESGGEHF. The CDR3 DNA follows: TGTTCCAGCAGCTTAGAGAGCGGGGGCGAGCATTTT.

This clone was seen more than once but under ten times. The genes are TRBV29-1 and TRBJ2-5; TRBD1 agrees at 8 bases. J gave up 4 bases and V 7 bases, and 5 bases lay outside the gene matches. From germline, CDR1 is SQVTM and CDR2 ANQGSEA. This CDR3 has 12 amino acids. CDR3 in DNA: TGCAGCGAGACAGGGGTGGGAGAGACCCAGTACTTC. Translated, it gives CSETGVGETQYF.

The DNA of the CDR3 is TGTGCCAGCAGCCCACCTACTGGAAACACCATATATTTT. Translation gives CASSPPTGNTIYF. This chain connects TRBV6-5 to TRBJ1-3, with unresolved D. CDR3 length: 13 residues. Trimming took off 6 bases at V and 2 bases at J, with 8 bases between the two ends. Germline CDR1 reads MNHEY; CDR2 reads SVGAGI.

The V call is TRBV7-9, the J call TRBJ2-2; tentative D call: TRBD2 (6 bases). V lost 6 bases and J lost 6, with 14 bases in between. The CDR3 has 14 amino acids. Germline assignment: CDR1 SEHNR and CDR2 FQNEAQ (reference sequence). In DNA form, the CDR3 reads TGTGCCAGCAGGATCGGGGAGGTCCCCGGGGAGCTGTTTTTT. Residues: CASRIGEVPGELFF.

This clone appeared a single time. This chain uses TRBV5-1 with TRBJ2-1, with 10 bases matching TRBD2. The trim removed 0 bases at V and 8 bases at J, leaving 5 bases unmatched. CDR1 is SGHRS, CDR2 YFSETQ, per germline. The CDR3 is 15 amino acids. DNA of the CDR3: TGCGCCAGCAGCTTGGTTTCTAGCGGGAGTGATGAGCAGTTCTTC. This gives the protein CASSLVSSGSDEQFF.

The chain carries TRBV5-6 and TRBJ2-3; TRBD2 aligns across 10 bases. The CDR3 runs 17 residues. Germline values: CDR1 SGHDT, CDR2 YYEEEE. V gave up 1 base and J gave up 0 bases; unmatched junction bases: 5. CDR3 nucleotides: TGTGCCAGCAGCTTGTTCTGGACTAGCGGAAGCACAGATACGCAGTATTTT. It encodes CASSLFWTSGSTDTQYF.